The next 13 T cell receptor beta chains were all read from a single sample in a study of blood T cell repertoires in COVID-19 (dated by TCRdb to the early 2020s). The library relied on the immunoSEQ multiplex PCR assay. The source is immuneACCESS, and TCRdb retained only in-frame sequences with V and J called. Part of the clones is not carried over; for the studies checked, unresolved V genes explain less than half of this, and the remainder is unexplained. The table for this sample lists roughly 38,000 clones; about 85% of them were counted only once. The ten largest account for under 5% of the sample. Material for sequencing was peripheral blood. These receptors were collected from a middle-aged man with active COVID-19.

This rearrangement joins TRBV7-2 to TRBJ2-2; a weak D match, TRBD2 (5 bases). The CDR3 is 15 residues long. V lost 2 bases to trimming and J lost 7 bases, with 14 bases between them. Germline V lookup: CDR1 SGHTA, CDR2 FQGNSA. In DNA, the CDR3 is TGTGCCAGCAGCTTACTCGGTAGCGTTGGCGGGGAGCTGTTTTTT. Protein product: CASSLLGSVGGELFF.

V is TRBV3-1 (or the pseudogene TRBV3-2) and J is TRBJ2-1; 9 bases map to TRBD1. Looked up from germline, CDR1 is LGHDT and CDR2 is YNNKEL (reference sequence). The CDR3 contains 17 residues. Unmatched junction bases numbered 11, after V lost 3 bases and J lost 5 bases. CDR3 sequence: CASSQLGTGIIHNEQFF. The CDR3, as DNA: TGTGCCAGCAGCCAGTTGGGGACAGGGATAATTCACAATGAGCAGTTCTTC.

The V call is TRBV5-1, the J call TRBJ2-3, with 7 bases identical to TRBD2. V lost 4 bases and J lost 0; bases outside the gene matches: 2. The length of the CDR3 is 14 residues. Germline V gives CDR1 SGHRS, CDR2 YFSETQ. The CDR3 protein is CASSGGGSTDTQYF. CDR3 sequence (DNA): TGCGCCAGCAGCGGCGGGGGTAGCACAGATACGCAGTATTTT.

The genes are TRBV7-6 and TRBJ2-7; 12 bases match TRBD2. This CDR3 has 16 amino acids. The V segment lost 6 bases and the J segment 0 bases; nucleotides outside the gene matches: 6. Germline CDR1 reads SGHVS; CDR2 reads FNYEAQ. CDR3 loop: CASSSTSGGFSYEQYF. CDR3 sequence (DNA): TGTGCCAGCAGTTCTACTAGCGGGGGGTTCTCCTACGAGCAGTACTTC.

The chain combines TRBV4-3 with TRBJ2-1, with a possible D match to TRBD1 (7 bases). V lost 0 bases, J lost 7 bases, and 13 bases lay in between. The CDR3 spans 15 residues. Looked up from germline, CDR1 is LGHNA and CDR2 is YSLEER. The CDR3 reads CASSQDSSGGNEQFF. CDR3 nucleotides: TGCGCCAGCAGCCAAGATTCATCAGGGGGGAATGAGCAGTTCTTC.

The chain has TRBV7-6 and TRBJ2-2; TRBD2 aligns across 7 bases. With 1 base clipped from V and 2 bases from J, the junction kept 7 bases outside the gene matches. The CDR3 extends over 17 amino acids. Per the germline V gene, CDR1 is SGHVS and CDR2 is FNYEAQ. The CDR3 bases are TGTGCCAGCAGCTTAGTGGGGGGGGACCTCAACACCGGGGAGCTGTTTTTT. It codes for CASSLVGGDLNTGELFF.

In DNA form, the CDR3 reads TGTGCCAGCAGCTTGGCTGGGGGCGGTGTTGGGGCCAACGTCCTGACTTTC. This encodes CASSLAGGGVGANVLTF. The V and J genes are TRBV5-5 and TRBJ2-6, with D tentatively TRBD1 (6 bases). V lost 0 bases to trimming and J lost 3 bases, with 13 bases between them. CDR1 is SGHKS, CDR2 YYEKEE, per germline (reference sequence). The CDR3 is 17 amino acids.

This sequence joins TRBV5-1 and TRBJ1-2; TRBD1 might be the D (6 bases). CDR1 is SGHRS, CDR2 YFSETQ, per germline. This CDR3 has 17 amino acids. Trimming shortened V by 0 bases and J by 1 base, and 16 bases separated the two germline ends. Written as DNA, the CDR3 is TGCGCCAGCAGCTTGGACCGGACAGCACTATTTAACTATGGCTACACCTTC. Amino acids: CASSLDRTALFNYGYTF. The full variable domain, rest sourced from reference TRBV5-1 and TRBJ1-2, is KAGVTQTPRYLIKTRGQQVTLSCSPISGHRSVSWYQQTPGQGLQFLFEYFSETQRNKGNFPGRFSGRQFSNSRSEMNVSTLELGDSALYLCASSLDRTALFNYGYTFGSGTRLTVV.

The CDR3 region has the DNA TGTGCCAGCAGCGAGACAGATCCTCCCCTCCACTTT. It translates to CASSETDPPLHF. This chain links TRBV7-2 with TRBJ1-6, with D perhaps matching TRBD1 (5 bases). CDR1 is SGHTA and CDR2 is FQGNSA in the germline V gene. V dropped 5 bases and J dropped 13 bases, with 12 bases sitting between them. This CDR3 contains 12 residues.

This clone is medium-sized by share. The V gene is TRBV7-6, the J gene TRBJ1-2; tentative D call: TRBD1 (6 bases). Germline CDR1 and CDR2: SGHVS and FNYEAQ. Trimming left V 8 bases short and J 1 base short, with 17 bases between. There are 15 residues in the CDR3. The CDR3 nucleotides are TGTGCCAGCGGGGGCCCGGGACAAATTAACTATGGCTACACCTTC. Amino acids: CASGGPGQINYGYTF.

V and J are TRBV6-5 and TRBJ2-1; possibly TRBD1 for D (6 bases). The CDR3 is 10 residues long. Germline values: CDR1 MNHEY, CDR2 SVGAGI. V was pared by 11 bases and J by 6 bases, with 8 bases between. CDR3 bases: TGTGCCTCACAGGGCAATGAGCAGTTCTTC. It is translated as CASQGNEQFF.

The chain has TRBV19 and TRBJ2-1, with TRBD2 matching over 8 bases. The CDR3 covers 16 residues. CDR1 and CDR2 from the germline V gene are LNHDA and SQIVND (reference sequence). V was clipped by 7 bases and J by 0 bases; unmatched bases: 8. The CDR3 sequence is CASNPSGGSSYNEQFF. The CDR3 coding sequence is TGTGCCAGTAACCCAAGCGGGGGATCCTCCTACAATGAGCAGTTCTTC.

The chain is built from TRBV5-4 and TRBJ2-3, with 8 bases aligning to TRBD2. The V gene's germline CDR1 is SGHNT and CDR2 YYREEE (reference sequence). CDR3 size: 16 residues. V trimming: 1 base; J trimming: 0 bases; junction bases outside the gene matches: 4. The CDR3 DNA is TGTGCCAGCAGCTTGAGGGTAGCGGGGAGCACAGATACGCAGTATTTT. The encoded protein is CASSLRVAGSTDTQYF.